This T cell receptor (beta chain) was recorded in a study of blood T cell repertoires in COVID-19. For the study at large: The United States, Italy and Spain supplied acute and convalescent COVID-19 samples.

Source study methods: Reference gene primer amplification gave nucleated cell count estimates. Only in-frame clones appear in the TCRdb table, and some are missing; sequencing was by immunoSEQ multiplex PCR. The DNA was the basis for D and trimming; V, J and clone size are from that table. The table records 390,000 or so clones, 70% to 90% of them present only once. In germline, CDR1 is SGHVS, CDR2 FQNEAQ. The J segment lost 6 bases and the V segment lost 5 bases, leaving 15 bases of the junction unmatched. The CDR3 length is 17 residues. The TCR originated in a woman in her 30s with active or convalescent COVID-19. The rearrangement joins TRBV7-8 to TRBJ1-5; the match to TRBD1 covers 8 bases. Source material: peripheral blood. This CDR3 is CASSPNAGGAGGQPQHF. The CDR3 DNA reads TGTGCCAGCAGCCCAAATGCAGGGGGCGCCGGGGGTCAGCCCCAGCATTTT. Combining the CDR3 with reference TRBV7-8 and TRBJ1-5 gives the whole variable domain GAGVSQSPRYKVAKRGQDVALRCDPISGHVSLFWYQQALGQGPEFLTYFQNEAQLDKSGLPSDRFFAERPEGSVSTLKIQRTQQEDSAVYLCASSPNAGGAGGQPQHFGDGTRLSIL.